The subject of this entry is one TCR beta chain. The CDR3 runs 15 residues. Germline assignment: CDR1 SGHNT and CDR2 YYREEE (reference sequence). V was shortened by 4 bases and J by 2 bases, with 13 bases between the two germline ends. TCRdb ran MiXCR on the RT-PCR reads and lists one entry per CDR3 protein. This table holds about 680,000 distinct CDR3 sequences, 14% found once. The source is a female donor in good health, serving as a healthy control. Sequencing was performed on memory CD4+ T cells from blood. The rearrangement joins TRBV5-4 to TRBJ2-1, with a weak D call TRBD2 (6 bases). The CDR3 loop reads CASSPPTGAYNEQFF. For the CDR3, the DNA is TGTGCCAGCAGCCCACCGACGGGGGCCTACAATGAGCAGTTCTTC. Filled out from reference TRBV5-4 and TRBJ2-1, the complete variable domain reads ETGVTQSPTHLIKTRGQQVTLRCSSQSGHNTVSWYQQALGQGPQFIFQYYREEENGRGNFPPRFSGLQFPNYSSELNVNALELDDSALYLCASSPPTGAYNEQFFGPGTRLTVL.